This T cell receptor (beta chain) was identified in a study of vaccination effects on CD4 cells after COVID-19. Viral peptide pools were used in the ViraFEST assay to expand antigen-specific CD4+ T cells, and sequencing came afterward. Cells that had been cultured for roughly ten days were the source of isolated CD4+ T cells. Each vaccine recipient was nucleocapsid antibody negative and had no prior SARS-CoV-2 infection. Half-medium replacement with IL-2 medium occurred on days 3 and 7. Trimming cost V 2 bases and J 0 bases; bases outside gene matches: 3. Germline-derived CDR1 and CDR2 are MDHEN and SYDVKM. This CDR3 has 15 amino acids. Comments on this clone: What it binds is unknown.

Findings and caveats of the study: Clones induced by infection and by vaccine showed marked clonal contraction late after vaccination.

Clones were read by immunoSEQ multiplex PCR, and TCRdb kept only the in-frame ones, dropping some. Here the sample spans tens of thousands of clones, roughly 76% being singletons. The source of this sequence is a human donor who received a COVID-19 vaccine. The source material was CD4+ T cells from PBMCs cultured with HCoV-NL63 spike peptides, sampled before COVID-19 vaccination. This chain joins TRBV28 and TRBJ1-1; 7 bases fit TRBD1. This CDR3 reads CASSLTGALNTEAFF. Written as DNA, the CDR3 is TGTGCCAGCAGTTTAACAGGGGCGTTGAACACTGAAGCTTTCTTT.